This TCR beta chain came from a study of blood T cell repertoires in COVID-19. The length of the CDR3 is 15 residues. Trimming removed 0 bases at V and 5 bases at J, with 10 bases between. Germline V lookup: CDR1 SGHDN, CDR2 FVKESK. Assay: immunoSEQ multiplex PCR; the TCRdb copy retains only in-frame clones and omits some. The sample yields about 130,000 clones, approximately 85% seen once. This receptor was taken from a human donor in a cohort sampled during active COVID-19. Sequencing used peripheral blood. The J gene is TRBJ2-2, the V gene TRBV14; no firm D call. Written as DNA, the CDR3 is TGTGCCAGCAGCCAAGAACTCCCCGGGACCGGGGAGCTGTTTTTT. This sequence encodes CASSQELPGTGELFF.